This entry features one T cell receptor beta chain sequence. Its antigen is still unknown. This record belongs to a study of regulatory T cells in long-lasting Graves disease. Overall study findings and caveats: There was favoring of TRBV28, TRBJ1-2 and TRBJ2-5 in persistent disease.

This CDR3 comprises 15 residues. With V trimmed by 2 bases and J by 5 bases, 4 bases remained unmatched. Time point described: newly diagnosed GD, antithyroid drugs for less than 3 months. The TCR library was made from RNA that had been extracted from PBMCs in TRIzol. TCR beta libraries were built with iRepertoire HTBI primers and Arm-PCR of CDR3 regions. Authors' methods: Samples collectively showed some 65 TRBV and roughly 15 TRBJ segments. Using its own MiXCR run on the multiplex PCR reads, TCRdb lists one record per CDR3 protein. For this entry, the V and J calls and clone size follow TCRdb and not the study's own pipeline. The table shows a few hundred thousand distinct CDR3 sequences, with 11% to 15% occurring only once. This sample was also put to use in a study of T cells in Graves' hyperthyroidism and ophthalmopathy. As reported in that work: Separating ophthalmopathy from stable hyperthyroidism was achieved by a 13 V-J model.

This TCR was recovered from a woman aged 45-60 years with Graves disease. The starting material was peripheral blood mononuclear cells (PBMCs), obtained at new diagnosis, from a patient treated with antithyroid drugs. V gene TRBV12-3 or TRBV12-4 combines with J gene TRBJ2-1; 9 bases match TRBD2. DNA for the CDR3: TGTGCCAGCAGTTTAAGCGGGAGGCGCGACAATGAGCAGTTCTTC. The encoded protein is CASSLSGRRDNEQFF.